This T cell receptor (beta chain) was retrieved from a study of blood T cell repertoires in COVID-19. Study summary: Samples representing acute and convalescent COVID-19 were sourced from the United States, Italy and Spain. PBMCs, B-cell-depleted T cells, or T cells were the source of the cDNA or gDNA that made up the material.

Study processing details: Counts of nucleated cells, estimated from reference gene primer amplification, were obtained. Method: immunoSEQ multiplex PCR; TCRdb's copy keeps in-frame clones and lacks some. The DNA was the basis for D and trimming; V, J and clone size are from that table. The sample gives about 170,000 clones, 85% of which show up once; roughly 8.4% is in the top ten. CDR1 and CDR2 from the germline V gene are SGDLS and YYNGEE. The CDR3 is 17 residues long. Trimming took 0 bases from V and 3 from J, leaving 15 bases between them. It was during active infection that Seattle patients were enrolled and then longitudinally followed.

The receptor comes from an elderly woman with COVID-19, enrolled during active disease. The chain recombines TRBV9 with TRBJ1-4; unclear D gene. Sequencing was done on a sample of peripheral blood. CDR3 coding DNA: TGTGCCAGCAGCGTAGGGGTGCCGGGGTCGGCTAATGAAAAACTGTTTTTT. Encoded protein: CASSVGVPGSANEKLFF.